Below, 32 T cell receptor beta chains from the same sample are listed, as sequenced in a study of T cells in Graves' hyperthyroidism and ophthalmopathy. RNA transcripts were the template for amplifying TCR beta CDR3 regions. HTBI primers were the set used in a first-round RT-PCR of the TCR CDR3. Using its own MiXCR run on the multiplex PCR reads, TCRdb lists one record per CDR3 protein. The table records roughly 580,000 distinct CDR3 sequences, around 13% of them present only once. Material for sequencing was blood. These receptor sequences come from a woman in her thirties with Graves' hyperthyroidism that later progressed to Graves' ophthalmopathy.

This clonotype turned up a few times. This sequence joins TRBV19 and TRBJ1-4, with TRBD1 as a possible D gene (5 bases). Looked up from germline, CDR1 is LNHDA and CDR2 is SQIVND (reference sequence). The CDR3 extends over 13 amino acids. V was pared by 9 bases and J by 5 bases, with 13 bases between. The CDR3 coding sequence is TGTGCCAGCCAGGGACGCAGGAATGAAAAACTGTTTTTT. Translating gives CASQGRRNEKLFF.

Ten or more counts support this clonotype. The chain employs TRBV7-2 and TRBJ2-1; D gene uncertain. The germline V and J ends were trimmed by 4 bases and 8 bases, with 12 bases remaining between them. This CDR3 contains 13 residues. Germline V lookup: CDR1 SGHTA, CDR2 FQGNSA. CDR3 bases: TGTGCCAGCAGCTCCCAGGCATTCTATGAGCAGTTCTTC. Amino acid sequence: CASSSQAFYEQFF.

J is TRBJ2-7 and V is TRBV6-1; D gene ambiguous. Germline V gene sequence: CDR1 MNHNS, CDR2 SASEGT. The CDR3 sequence is 11 residues long. Trimming pared 8 bases from V and 3 bases from J, leaving 8 bases between. CDR3 bases: TGTGCCAGCTTACAACACTACGAGCAGTACTTC. It is translated as CASLQHYEQYF.

V and J are TRBV4-2 and TRBJ2-2, with TRBD2 identical over 8 bases. The germline CDR1 and CDR2 sequences are LGHNA and YNFKEQ. The CDR3 is 17 amino acids. The J segment lost 5 bases and the V segment lost 0 bases, leaving 8 bases of the junction unmatched. The CDR3 sequence: CASSQDQAGARTGELFF. Here the CDR3 DNA reads TGTGCCAGCAGCCAAGATCAAGCGGGGGCGAGAACCGGGGAGCTGTTTTTT.

This clonotype was counted ten times or more. J is TRBJ2-3 and V is TRBV10-3; 8 bases fit TRBD2. The CDR3 sequence is 14 residues long. The germline V gene has CDR1 ENHRY and CDR2 SYGVKD. V was pared by 6 bases and J by 5 bases, with 7 bases of the junction left unmatched. CDR3 in DNA: TGTGCCATCAGGCGGGAGGCCGTCCGAGATACGCAGTATTTT. It specifies CAIRREAVRDTQYF.

There are many counts of this clonotype. This chain joins TRBV28 and TRBJ1-2; TRBD1 aligns across 8 bases. Germline CDR1 MDHEN, CDR2 SYDVKM. The CDR3 has 19 amino acids. V lost 5 bases and J lost 5; bases outside the gene matches: 22. The CDR3 DNA sequence: TGTGCCAGCAGTCCACCCGGTGCAGGACAGGGACTCTTTGGGTATGGCTACACCTTC. Protein product: CASSPPGAGQGLFGYGYTF.

This clonotype has more than one count but fewer than ten. J is TRBJ1-3 and V is TRBV11-1, with 9 bases that match TRBD1. With V trimmed by 5 bases and J by 2 bases, 4 bases remained unmatched. The germline CDR1 and CDR2 sequences are SGHAT and FQDESV (reference sequence). CDR3 size: 15 residues. CDR3 region: CASSLRTGAGNTIYF. CDR3 DNA: TGTGCCAGCAGCCTACGGACAGGGGCTGGAAACACCATATATTTT.

This clonotype was observed at least ten times. V gene TRBV12-3 or TRBV12-4 combines with J gene TRBJ2-5, with 9 positions matching TRBD1. Unmatched junction bases numbered 10, after V lost 6 bases and J lost 5 bases. The CDR3 loop spans 15 amino acids. CDR3 nucleotide sequence: TGTGCCAGCAGCCCAGGACAGGGGCTAAAGGAGACCCAGTACTTC. Its protein is CASSPGQGLKETQYF.

This clonotype was recorded at least ten times. The J gene is TRBJ1-2, the V gene TRBV19; no clear D. V lost 5 bases and J 7 bases, leaving 11 bases between the germline ends. Germline CDR1 LNHDA, CDR2 SQIVND (reference sequence). This CDR3 comprises 12 residues. The DNA for the CDR3 is TGTGCCAGTAGTGAAAGGACTGGTGGCTACACCTTC. Translated: CASSERTGGYTF.

At least ten counts were recorded for this clonotype. The V gene is TRBV27, the J gene TRBJ1-1; D uncertain. The germline V gene has CDR1 MNHEY and CDR2 SMNVEV (reference sequence). This CDR3 spans 16 amino acids. The ends were cut back, 5 bases at V and 3 bases at J, with 19 bases in the middle. CDR3 sequence (DNA): TGTGCCAGCAGTACCCGGAGCGGCGGCTTTCACACTGAAGCTTTCTTT. Its protein is CASSTRSGGFHTEAFF.

This clonotype was counted many times. Written as DNA, the CDR3 is TGTGCCAGCAAAAGTACTAGCGGGAGTTGGTACCAAGAGACCCAGTACTTC. Its translation is CASKSTSGSWYQETQYF. This sequence joins TRBV12-3 or TRBV12-4 and TRBJ2-5, with TRBD2 identical over 11 bases. V trimming: 7 bases; J trimming: 0 bases; junction bases outside the gene matches: 10. The CDR3 spans 17 residues.

This sequence joins TRBV2 and TRBJ2-2; possibly TRBD2 for D (5 bases). Deletions cut 1 base from V and 5 bases from J, with 11 bases between. The length of the CDR3 is 15 residues. The germline V gene has CDR1 SNHLY and CDR2 FYNNEI. CDR3 loop: CASSEELVGTGELFF. The CDR3 coding sequence is TGTGCCAGCAGTGAAGAACTAGTTGGTACCGGGGAGCTGTTTTTT.

In this sample, this clonotype turned up a few times. A much more abundant neighbour one base away suggests this may be a read error. The chain combines TRBV6-2 or TRBV6-3 with TRBJ1-1; D remains ambiguous. The V gene's germline CDR1 is MNHEY and CDR2 SVGEGT. This CDR3 spans 13 amino acids. This CDR3 is CASSGDLNTGAFF. The CDR3 DNA follows: TGTGCCAGCAGTGGCGATCTGAACACTGGAGCTTTCTTT.

The sample holds a few counts of this clonotype. The V and J genes are TRBV6-1 and TRBJ2-6; 9 bases map to TRBD1. In germline, CDR1 is MNHNS, CDR2 SASEGT. V shed 5 bases, J shed 0 bases, and the junction held 11 bases outside the gene matches. This CDR3 is 19 amino acids long. The CDR3 nucleotides are TGTGCCAGCAGTACCCCGGACAGGGGACCTAGCTCTGGGGCCAACGTCCTGACTTTC. Protein sequence: CASSTPDRGPSSGANVLTF.

In its sample, this clonotype was seen many times. The chain couples TRBV27 to TRBJ2-7; 7 positions agree with TRBD2. The germline CDR1 and CDR2 sequences are MNHEY and SMNVEV (reference sequence). The CDR3 consists of 16 residues. V lost 7 bases, J lost 2 bases, and 14 bases stayed unmatched. The chain's CDR3 is CASNSLEGRGTYEQYF. The CDR3 DNA is TGTGCCAGCAACTCACTTGAGGGGAGGGGAACCTACGAGCAGTACTTC.

This clonotype turned up a few times. This sequence joins TRBV12-3 or TRBV12-4 and TRBJ2-7; D is unresolved. This CDR3 spans 13 amino acids. V lost 5 bases, J lost 7 bases, and 15 bases lay in between. CDR3 loop: CASSRRGFGEQYF. For the CDR3, the DNA is TGTGCCAGCAGTAGGAGAGGCTTTGGAGAGCAGTACTTC.

The sample holds a few counts of this clonotype. The chain carries TRBV15 and TRBJ1-1, with 7 bases that match TRBD1. Germline CDR1 is LNHNV and CDR2 is YYDKDF (reference sequence). V shed 8 bases, J shed 8 bases, and the junction held 5 bases outside the gene matches. The CDR3 has 11 residues. The CDR3 coding sequence is TGTGCCACCCGGACAGGCCTGGAAGCTTTCTTT. It is translated as CATRTGLEAFF.

The V gene is TRBV20-1, the J gene TRBJ2-1, with D possibly TRBD2 on 6 matching bases. Germline values: CDR1 DFQATT, CDR2 SNEGSKA (reference sequence). With 6 bases removed from V and 2 bases from J, the gap between germline ends came to 17 bases. This CDR3 spans 15 amino acids. For the CDR3, the DNA is TGCAGTGCCCGTTCGCGGGAAGAAACCTACAATGAGCAGTTCTTC. It translates to CSARSREETYNEQFF.

The chain has TRBV14 and TRBJ1-4, with unresolved D. Germline CDR1 and CDR2: SGHDN and FVKESK. CDR3 size: 13 residues. Trimming stripped 1 base from V and 10 bases from J, with 10 bases between. Here the CDR3 reads CASSQVMNPKLFF. The DNA of the CDR3 is TGTGCCAGCAGCCAAGTTATGAACCCAAAACTGTTTTTT. Full variable domain (outside the CDR3, taken from reference TRBV14 and TRBJ1-4): EAGVTQFPSHSVIEKGQTVTLRCDPISGHDNLYWYRRVMGKEIKFLLHFVKESKQDESGMPNNRFLAERTGGTYSTLKVQPAELEDSGVYFCASSQVMNPKLFFGSGTQLSVL.

There are many counts of this clonotype. This chain links TRBV24-1 with TRBJ1-4; unclear D gene. Trimming shortened V by 4 bases and J by 8 bases, and 7 bases separated the two germline ends. The CDR3 has 12 amino acids. Germline lookup yields CDR1 KGHDR and CDR2 SFDVKD. The CDR3 loop is CATSESEEKLFF. CDR3 DNA: TGTGCCACCAGTGAGTCTGAAGAAAAACTGTTTTTT.

This clonotype was counted at least ten times. The rearrangement uses TRBV5-1 and TRBJ2-1; the match to TRBD2 covers 7 bases. Germline V lookup: CDR1 SGHRS, CDR2 YFSETQ. This CDR3 has 17 residues. The V and J ends lost 0 bases and 4 bases, in that order; junction bases with no gene match: 10. The CDR3 DNA follows: TGCGCCAGCAGCTTGGCCGAGTCGAAGCGGGATTACAATGAGCAGTTCTTC. Its protein is CASSLAESKRDYNEQFF.

This clonotype was picked up many times. V gene TRBV28 combines with J gene TRBJ1-6, with 8 nucleotides matching TRBD1. The CDR3 sequence is 14 residues long. V lost 5 bases, J lost 9 bases, and 6 bases stayed unmatched. Germline CDR1 is MDHEN and CDR2 is SYDVKM. This CDR3 is CASSLSRGPSPLHF. As DNA, the CDR3 is TGTGCCAGCAGTCTCTCCAGGGGGCCTTCACCCCTCCACTTT.

This clonotype was observed many times. The chain links TRBV28 to TRBJ1-1; 8 bases fit TRBD1. The CDR3 spans 17 residues. Trimming took 4 bases from V and 1 from J; bases not matched to a gene: 11. CDR1 and CDR2 from the germline V gene are MDHEN and SYDVKM. CDR3 in DNA: TGTGCCAGCAGTTCTGTCCGGGACAGGTGGAAGAACACTGAAGCTTTCTTT. It is translated as CASSSVRDRWKNTEAFF.

A single count supports this clonotype. Given a much more abundant clone one base away, this may be a read error. V usage is TRBV30 and J usage is TRBJ1-5, with 8 bases aligning to TRBD1. Trimming at V came to 4 bases and at J to 9 bases, leaving 8 bases not matched to a gene. The CDR3 is 13 residues long. CDR1 is GTSNPN and CDR2 is SVGIG in the germline V gene (reference sequence). The chain's CDR3 is CAWKGQGRRPQHF. The CDR3 DNA is TGTGCCTGGAAAGGACAGGGTAGGCGGCCCCAGCATTTT.

This clonotype appeared once. V gene TRBV19 combines with J gene TRBJ2-3; TRBD1 might be the D (5 bases). V was shortened by 5 bases and J by 2 bases, with 17 bases between the two germline ends. Per germline, CDR1 LNHDA and CDR2 SQIVND (reference sequence). The CDR3 runs to 16 residues. The CDR3: CASSFWARANTDTQYF. DNA of the CDR3: TGTGCCAGTAGTTTCTGGGCCAGGGCTAACACAGATACGCAGTATTTT.

This clonotype was detected a few times. CDR3 nucleotide sequence: TGCGCCAGCAGCTTGGGGGCTAGCTTCCTCACAGATACGCAGTATTTT. Translation: CASSLGASFLTDTQYF. This chain joins TRBV5-1 and TRBJ2-3, with D tentatively TRBD2 (5 bases). Germline V gene sequence: CDR1 SGHRS, CDR2 YFSETQ. Trimming shortened V by 0 bases and J by 2 bases, and 13 bases separated the two germline ends. CDR3 size: 16 residues.

This clonotype was recorded at least ten times. This chain links TRBV12-3 or TRBV12-4 with TRBJ1-1; TRBD1 matches 9 bases. The CDR3 length is 14 residues. V was clipped by 6 bases and J by 5 bases; unmatched bases: 7. This chain's CDR3 is CASRLQGARTEAFF. DNA for the CDR3: TGTGCCAGCAGGCTACAGGGGGCGCGTACTGAAGCTTTCTTT.

The table lists this clonotype with many counts. V is TRBV2 and J is TRBJ2-3; 12 positions match TRBD2. From germline, CDR1 is SNHLY and CDR2 FYNNEI. The CDR3 length is 15 residues. Trimming took 7 bases from V and 8 from J; bases not matched to a gene: 10. In nucleotides, the CDR3 is TGTGCCAGCAACCCCCTAGCGGGAGGGCAAGTTACGCAGTATTTT. Its translation is CASNPLAGGQVTQYF.

Comments on this clonotype: This may come from a read error, since a much larger clone is one base off. Because the CDR3 is missing its conserved closing phenylalanine or tryptophan, this is likely a read error. V and J are TRBV30 and TRBJ2-3; D is undetermined. V was trimmed by 2 bases and J by 2 bases, leaving 5 bases between them. Germline V gene data show CDR1 as GTSNPN and CDR2 as SVGIG (reference sequence). This CDR3 has 12 amino acids. The CDR3 sequence is CAWSPNTDTQYS. The CDR3, as DNA: TGTGCCTGGAGTCCTAACACAGATACGCAGTATTCT.

Comment on this clonotype: A much larger clone differs from this one at a single base, so this may be a read error. The chain uses TRBV11-2 and TRBJ1-5; no clear D. V lost 1 base and J lost 9, with 22 bases in between. Germline CDR1 and CDR2: SGHAT and FQNNGV. There are 17 residues in the CDR3. This chain's CDR3 is CASSLVEESGRHPPQHF. DNA for the CDR3: TGTGCCAGCAGCTTAGTTGAGGAATCAGGCCGTCATCCGCCCCAGCATTTT.

Ten or more counts support this clonotype. The chain recombines TRBV20-1 with TRBJ1-1, with unresolved D. Germline assignment: CDR1 DFQATT and CDR2 SNEGSKA (reference sequence). Trimming removed 1 base from V and 0 bases from J, with 0 bases in between. The CDR3 totals 11 residues. CDR3 DNA sequence: TGCAGTGCTAGAGTGAACACTGAAGCTTTCTTT. Its translation is CSARVNTEAFF.

This clonotype occurred many times. The chain links TRBV30 to TRBJ1-1; possible D gene TRBD1, 5 bases. The CDR3 spans 13 residues. In germline, CDR1 is GTSNPN, CDR2 SVGIG (reference sequence). V lost 3 bases, J lost 2 bases, and 10 bases lay in between. The CDR3 sequence: CAWSYDSNTEAFF. The CDR3 DNA follows: TGTGCCTGGAGCTACGACAGCAACACTGAAGCTTTCTTT.